This entry features one TCR beta chain sequence. Its antigen remains unknown. Being one base from a much bigger clone, this may be a read error. CDR3 length equals 15 residues. Trimming cost V 3 bases and J 2 bases, with 11 bases left between them. CDR1 is LNHDA and CDR2 is SQIVND in the germline V gene (reference sequence). Profiling relied on immunoSEQ multiplex PCR, and the TCRdb table lists in-frame clones only, not all of them. This sample has 160,000 or so clones, with under 95% found just once. These data come from a study of T cell responses to AZD1222 COVID-19 vaccine. Findings of the study overall: Donor demographics were predominantly white British with a female majority; clonal diversity may be underestimated. Spike was spanned by vaccine-associated CD4 TCRs, with dominance at 160-218 and 743-854. Researchers took repertoire samples only after the peak T cell response had come. Close to half of spike-specific TCRs reportedly recognize unmutated variant regions.

The clonotype comes from an adult in good health. The chain uses TRBV19 and TRBJ1-5; possible D gene TRBD1, 5 bases. This sample comprised peripheral blood, obtained on day 0 of MenACWY control vaccination. The chain's CDR3 is CASSMPGGGNQPQHF. CDR3 in DNA: TGTGCCAGTAGTATGCCGGGGGGGGGCAATCAGCCCCAGCATTTT.